A selection of T cell receptor beta chains follows, all from one sample in a study of shared clonotypes between healthy human individuals. This table comes from immunoSEQ multiplex PCR, and its TCRdb copy is limited to in-frame clones, with some not included. The sample holds about 1.1 million clones; approximately 80% are singletons and the top ten take approximately 0.5%. The sample consisted of memory CD4+ T cells from PBMCs. The source is a man younger than 35 in good health. Some clones in this sample may be carry-over from other donors' samples. Both conserved end residues are part of each CDR3. The D gene is left open where the match is weak. Expanded clones are given a class, and other clones once, few, many or no size at all.

clone_size	v_call	d_call	j_call	cdr3_nt	cdr3_aa
.	TRBV5-4	.	TRBJ2-2	TGTGCCAGCAGCTTGGGTGGGCGGGCAGGCACCGGGGAGCTGTTTTTT	CASSLGGRAGTGELFF
.	TRBV11-2	.	TRBJ2-3	TGTGCCAGCGAGCGGAGAAGGGGCACAGATACGCAGTATTTT	CASERRRGTDTQYF
.	TRBV2	.	TRBJ2-3	TGTGCCAGCAGACATCCCCTACTCCCCGATACGCAGTATTTT	CASRHPLLPDTQYF
.	TRBV7-3	TRBD1	TRBJ2-1	TGTGCCAGCAGCTACCGGGACAGGGTCAATGAGCAGTTCTTC	CASSYRDRVNEQFF
.	TRBV9	TRBD2	TRBJ2-2	TGTGCCAGCAGCGGACTAGCGGGAGGTTACACCGGGGAGCTGTTTTTT	CASSGLAGGYTGELFF
.	TRBV7-2	.	TRBJ2-6	TGTGCCAGCAGCTTAGTTTCAGGGACCGGGGCCAACGTCCTGACTTTC	CASSLVSGTGANVLTF
.	TRBV7-2	TRBD2	TRBJ2-3	TGTGCCAGCAGCTTCCGGACTAGCGGGAGGCGCACAGATACGCAGTATTTT	CASSFRTSGRRTDTQYF
.	TRBV7-8	TRBD2	TRBJ2-1	TGTGCCAGCAGCCAGCGGGAGTTCGGGTACAATGAGCAGTTCTTC	CASSQREFGYNEQFF
few	TRBV29-1	.	TRBJ2-1	TGCAGCGTTGAAGCCCTGGGAGTAGTCGGCAATGAGCAGTTCTTC	CSVEALGVVGNEQFF
.	TRBV28	.	TRBJ1-4	TGTGCCAGCAGTTTATGGCGTTCAACTAATGAAAAACTGTTTTTT	CASSLWRSTNEKLFF
once	TRBV9	.	TRBJ1-3	TGTGCCAGCAGCCTTACCCAGTATGGAAACACCATATATTTT	CASSLTQYGNTIYF
.	TRBV2	.	TRBJ2-6	TGTGCCAGCAGGACGGATCCTGGGGCCAACGTCCTGACTTTC	CASRTDPGANVLTF
once	TRBV28	.	TRBJ2-7	TGTGCCAGCATGCTCGGGACTCCGACAGAGCAGTACTTC	CASMLGTPTEQYF
.	TRBV9	.	TRBJ2-7	TGTGCCAGCAGCGTAGATGGTAGCGGAACCATCTACGAGCAGTACTTC	CASSVDGSGTIYEQYF
.	TRBV7-3	.	TRBJ2-7	TGTGCCAGCAGCTTACAGGGAGGTGATCTCTACGAGCAGTACTTC	CASSLQGGDLYEQYF
.	TRBV4-1	.	TRBJ1-3	TGCGCCAGCAGCCCAGGGTCTAGGCCTGGAAACACCATATATTTT	CASSPGSRPGNTIYF
few	TRBV18	.	TRBJ1-3	TGTGCCAGCTTCGGACAGCTCTCTGGAAACACCATATATTTT	CASFGQLSGNTIYF
.	TRBV7-9	TRBD1	TRBJ1-3	TGTGCCAGCAGCCCTACAGGGGGCGCTGGAAACACCATATATTTT	CASSPTGGAGNTIYF
.	TRBV10-3	TRBD2	TRBJ2-7	TGTGCCGTATCATCTAGCGGGAAAGCCGAGCAGTACTTC	CAVSSSGKAEQYF
.	TRBV2	TRBD1	TRBJ2-2	TGTGCCAGCATCATATTCGCCGGGACAGGGACCACCGGGGAGCTGTTTTTT	CASIIFAGTGTTGELFF
.	TRBV6-1	.	TRBJ2-3	TGTGCCAGCAGTGAAGCGCGACTAGGGGCAGATACGCAGTATTTT	CASSEARLGADTQYF
.	TRBV25-1	TRBD2	TRBJ2-7	TGTGCCAGCAGCCTAGCGGGAGGCGGGGAGCAGTACTTC	CASSLAGGGEQYF
.	TRBV5-6	.	TRBJ2-1	TGTGCCAGCAGCCCGTGGGGCCTTGAGCAGTTCTTC	CASSPWGLEQFF
.	TRBV11-2	TRBD1	TRBJ1-2	TGTGCCACCGTACAGGGGGAACATGGCTACACCTTC	CATVQGEHGYTF
few	TRBV18	.	TRBJ1-2	TGTGCCAGCTCTCCCGACGGCAGCTATGGCTACACCTTC	CASSPDGSYGYTF
.	TRBV28	TRBD2	TRBJ2-2	TGTGCCAGCAGCCCAGGCGGGGCGGGAGGTTTAAGTTCCGGGGAGCTGTTTTTT	CASSPGGAGGLSSGELFF
.	TRBV5-1	.	TRBJ2-7	TGCGCCAGCAGCCCCTCACCCTCGCTCGACTACGAGCAGTACTTC	CASSPSPSLDYEQYF
few	TRBV5-1	.	TRBJ1-1	TGCGCCAGCAGCCCCGCTTCGGGACGGAAGAACACTGAAGCTTTCTTT	CASSPASGRKNTEAFF
.	TRBV5-4	TRBD2	TRBJ2-5	TGTGCCAGCAGCGCGGGGCTAGCGGGCACTCTCATTCAAGAGACCCAGTACTTC	CASSAGLAGTLIQETQYF
few	TRBV19	.	TRBJ1-4	TGTGCCAGTAGTACCCAGATTGCAACTAATGAAAAACTGTTTTTT	CASSTQIATNEKLFF
.	TRBV2	TRBD1	TRBJ1-4	TGTGCCAGCAGTGAGGGAGACAGGGCCGAAAAACTGTTTTTT	CASSEGDRAEKLFF
.	TRBV28	.	TRBJ2-7	TGTGCCAGCAGTTTATCAGCGACGGGAGCCTACGAGCAGTACTTC	CASSLSATGAYEQYF
.	TRBV2	.	TRBJ2-1	TGTGCCAGCAGAGTGCGGGAAGAGAACAATGAGCAGTTCTTC	CASRVREENNEQFF
.	TRBV27	.	TRBJ2-7	TGTGCCAGCAGTTCCCCCCCCCACGAGCAGTACTTC	CASSSPPHEQYF
once	TRBV7-9	TRBD2	TRBJ2-1	TGTGCCAGCAGCTTGCCGGGAGGTGTTGCTGAGCAGTTCTTC	CASSLPGGVAEQFF
.	TRBV7-8	TRBD2	TRBJ2-1	TGTGCCAGCAGCTTTAGCGGGAGTATCAATGAGCAGTTCTTC	CASSFSGSINEQFF
.	TRBV28	.	TRBJ1-2	TGTGCCAGCAGAACGTCGGGGGCGTATGGCTACACCTTC	CASRTSGAYGYTF
.	TRBV5-1	TRBD2	TRBJ2-3	TGCGCCAGCAGCTTGGTCGCTAGCGGGGGGGATACGCAGTATTTT	CASSLVASGGDTQYF
.	TRBV7-8	.	TRBJ2-2	TGTGCCAGCAGCTTTAACTACAGGGAAGCCGGGGAGCTGTTTTTT	CASSFNYREAGELFF
.	TRBV10-3	.	TRBJ2-3	TGTGCCATCAGTGACAGTCAAACTGGGGCTACGCAGTATTTT	CAISDSQTGATQYF
.	TRBV7-2	.	TRBJ2-1	TGTGCCAGCAGCCTAGTCAATGAGCAGTTCTTC	CASSLVNEQFF
.	TRBV19	.	TRBJ1-5	TGTGCCAGTAGTAGGGAGACACAGGGAAACAATCAGCCCCAGCATTTT	CASSRETQGNNQPQHF
.	TRBV28	TRBD1	TRBJ1-5	TGTGCCAGCAGCGTAACAGGGGGGAATCAGCCCCAGCATTTT	CASSVTGGNQPQHF
.	TRBV6-5	.	TRBJ2-5	TGTGCCAGCAGGAGGGGCTGGGGGCAAGAGACCCAGTACTTC	CASRRGWGQETQYF
once	TRBV7-3	TRBD2	TRBJ2-2	TGTGCCAGCAGCCATAGCGGGAGTGGTACCGGGGAGCTGTTTTTT	CASSHSGSGTGELFF
many	TRBV28	.	TRBJ2-1	TGTGCCAGCAGTTTAGGGGCAGCCTCCTACAATGAGCAGTTCTTC	CASSLGAASYNEQFF
.	TRBV18	.	TRBJ1-2	TGTGCCAGCTCACCACGCACATATGGCTACACCTTC	CASSPRTYGYTF
.	TRBV5-6	.	TRBJ2-1	TGTGCCAGCAGCTTGCTCCAGGGGACCTACTACAATGAGCAGTTCTTC	CASSLLQGTYYNEQFF